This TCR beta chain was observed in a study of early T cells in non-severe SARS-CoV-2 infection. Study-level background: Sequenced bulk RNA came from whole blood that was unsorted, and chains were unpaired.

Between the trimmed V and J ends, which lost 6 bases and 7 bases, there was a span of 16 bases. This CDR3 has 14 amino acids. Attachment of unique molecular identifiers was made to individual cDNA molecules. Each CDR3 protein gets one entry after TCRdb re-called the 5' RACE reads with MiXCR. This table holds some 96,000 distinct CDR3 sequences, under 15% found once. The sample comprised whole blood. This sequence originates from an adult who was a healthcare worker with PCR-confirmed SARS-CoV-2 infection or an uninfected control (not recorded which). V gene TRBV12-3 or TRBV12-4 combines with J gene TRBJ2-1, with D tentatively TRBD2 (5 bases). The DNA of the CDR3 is TGTGCCAGCAGCCGTTCGGAACTAGTAAATGAGCAGTTCTTC. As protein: CASSRSELVNEQFF.